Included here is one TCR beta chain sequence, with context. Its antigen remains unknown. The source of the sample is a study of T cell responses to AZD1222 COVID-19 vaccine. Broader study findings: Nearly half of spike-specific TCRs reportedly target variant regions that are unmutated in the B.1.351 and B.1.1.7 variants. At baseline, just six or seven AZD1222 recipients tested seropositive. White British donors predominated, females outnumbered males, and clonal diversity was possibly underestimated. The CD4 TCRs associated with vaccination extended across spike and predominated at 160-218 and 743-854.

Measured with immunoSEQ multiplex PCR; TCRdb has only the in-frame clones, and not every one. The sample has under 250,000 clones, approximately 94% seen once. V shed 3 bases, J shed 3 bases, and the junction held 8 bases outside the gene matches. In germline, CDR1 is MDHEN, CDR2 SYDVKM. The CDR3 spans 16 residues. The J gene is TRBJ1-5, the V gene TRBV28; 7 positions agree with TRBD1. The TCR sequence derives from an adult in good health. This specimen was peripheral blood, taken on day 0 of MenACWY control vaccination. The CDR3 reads CASSFWGTDLNQPQHF. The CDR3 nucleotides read TGTGCCAGCAGTTTTTGGGGGACAGACCTCAATCAGCCCCAGCATTTT.